This entry describes one T cell receptor (beta chain). This sample is part of a study of blood T cell repertoires in COVID-19. Overall study: Acute-phase and convalescent COVID-19 samples originated in the United States, Italy and Spain.

Participant reports of clinical history set cohort assignment. Recovered Cohort 3 donors showed two negative PCRs, clearance, or symptom resolution. Sequencing used immunoSEQ multiplex PCR; TCRdb keeps in-frame clones, though not all of them. The sample carries approximately 300,000 clones, over 75% recorded once. The CDR3 has 15 residues. The V gene lost 3 bases and the J gene lost 4 bases, with 13 bases spanning the gap. Germline values: CDR1 SEHNR, CDR2 FQNEAQ (reference sequence). The chain couples TRBV7-9 to TRBJ2-1; D possibly corresponds to TRBD1 (6 bases). The specimen was PBMCs or T cells enriched from blood (not recorded which). The TCR sequence derives from a woman aged 25 to 39 who had recovered from COVID-19. CDR3 amino acids: CASSFREGGYNEQFF. CDR3 nucleotide sequence: TGTGCCAGCAGCTTCCGGGAAGGGGGATACAATGAGCAGTTCTTC.